This T cell receptor beta chain was obtained from a study of T cell repertoires in cytomegalovirus infection. Study in general: In public TCR beta signatures, there were indications of both CMV infection and matching HLA type.

This clonotype was recorded only once. Its antigen is still unknown. TCRdb itself ran the reads through MiXCR, one entry per CDR3 protein. Of approximately 100,000 distinct CDR3 sequences in the sample, 35% to 50% are singletons; the top ten hold approximately 74%. The specimen comprised CD8+ T cells from cultured PBMCs, sampled from culture after CMV antigen stimulation. The TCR was taken from a human donor in good health (CMV status not recorded). Some clones in this sample may be carry-over from other donors' samples.

The CDR3 coding sequence is TGTGCCAGCCGCGGGGGCCTCAACTATGGCTACACCTTC. It specifies CASRGGLNYGYTF. The V and J genes are TRBV7-6 and TRBJ1-2; maybe TRBD1 (6 bases). V lost 8 bases and J 2 bases, leaving 12 bases between the germline ends. Germline-derived CDR1 and CDR2 are SGHVS and FNYEAQ. The CDR3 consists of 13 residues.